This T cell receptor (beta chain) was retrieved from a study of CD8 T cells in ankylosing spondylitis. Findings of the study overall: Earlier work had already found some motif variants in reactive arthritis synovial fluid and blood. A TCR beta motif made of 7 to 9 highly homologous variants seemed typical of ankylosing spondylitis blood.

This clonotype was observed a few times. The target antigen is unknown. TCRdb re-analysed the 5' RACE reads in MiXCR, keeping a single row per CDR3 protein. This table holds roughly 440,000 distinct CDR3 sequences, 17% found once. The CDR3 loop spans 13 amino acids. The ends were cut back, 2 bases at V and 4 bases at J, with 8 bases in the middle. Germline values: CDR1 MNHEY, CDR2 SVGAGI. The rearrangement joins TRBV6-5 to TRBJ1-2; D perhaps matches TRBD1 (5 bases). This receptor was taken from a male donor with ankylosing spondylitis. Sequencing was performed on blood, either unsorted or a sorted T cell fraction (not recorded which). In nucleotides, the CDR3 is TGTGCCAGCAGTTACCGACAGCCCTATGGCTACACCTTC. This translates into CASSYRQPYGYTF.